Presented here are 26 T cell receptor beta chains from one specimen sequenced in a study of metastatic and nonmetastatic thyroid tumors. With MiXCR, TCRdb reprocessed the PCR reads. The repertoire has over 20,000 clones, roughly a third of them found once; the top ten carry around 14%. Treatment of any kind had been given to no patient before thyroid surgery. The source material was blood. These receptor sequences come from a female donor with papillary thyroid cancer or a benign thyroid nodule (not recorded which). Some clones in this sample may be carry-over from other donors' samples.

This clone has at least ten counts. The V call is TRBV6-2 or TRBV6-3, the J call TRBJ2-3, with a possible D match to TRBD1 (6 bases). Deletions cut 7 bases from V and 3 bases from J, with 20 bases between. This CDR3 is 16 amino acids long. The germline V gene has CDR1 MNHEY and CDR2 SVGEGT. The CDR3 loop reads CASNTGWGRGTDTQYF. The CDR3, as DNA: TGTGCCAGCAATACGGGCTGGGGGCGCGGGACAGATACGCAGTATTTT.

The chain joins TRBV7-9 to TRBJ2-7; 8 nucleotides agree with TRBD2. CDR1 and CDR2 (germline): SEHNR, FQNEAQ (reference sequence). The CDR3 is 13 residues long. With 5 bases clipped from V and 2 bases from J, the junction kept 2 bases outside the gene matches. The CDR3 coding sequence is TGTGCCAGCAGCCGAGCGGGAGCCTACGAGCAGTACTTC. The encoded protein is CASSRAGAYEQYF. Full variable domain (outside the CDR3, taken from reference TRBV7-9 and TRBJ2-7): DTGVSQNPRHKITKRGQNVTFRCDPISEHNRLYWYRQTLGQGPEFLTYFQNEAQLEKSRLLSDRFSAERPKGSFSTLEIQRTEQGDSAMYLCASSRAGAYEQYFGPGTRLTVT.

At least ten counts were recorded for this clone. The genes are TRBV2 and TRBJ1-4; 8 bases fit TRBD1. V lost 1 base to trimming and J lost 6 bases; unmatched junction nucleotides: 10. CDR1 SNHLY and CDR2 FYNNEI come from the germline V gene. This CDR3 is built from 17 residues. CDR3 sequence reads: CASSEDLGGQGYEKLFF. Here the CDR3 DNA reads TGTGCCAGCAGTGAAGATTTGGGAGGACAGGGTTATGAAAAACTGTTTTTT.

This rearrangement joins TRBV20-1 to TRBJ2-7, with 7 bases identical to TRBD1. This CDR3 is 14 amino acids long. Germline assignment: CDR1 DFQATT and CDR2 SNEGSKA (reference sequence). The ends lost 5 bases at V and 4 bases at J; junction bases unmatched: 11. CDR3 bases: TGCAGTGCTCCCGCTCGACAGGGACGATACGAGCAGTACTTC. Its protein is CSAPARQGRYEQYF.

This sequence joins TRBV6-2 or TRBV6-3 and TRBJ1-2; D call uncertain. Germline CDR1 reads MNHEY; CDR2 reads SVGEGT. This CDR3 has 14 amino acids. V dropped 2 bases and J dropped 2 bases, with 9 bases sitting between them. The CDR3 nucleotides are TGTGCCAGCAGTTACGTCTGGGCCAACTATGGCTACACCTTC. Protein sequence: CASSYVWANYGYTF.

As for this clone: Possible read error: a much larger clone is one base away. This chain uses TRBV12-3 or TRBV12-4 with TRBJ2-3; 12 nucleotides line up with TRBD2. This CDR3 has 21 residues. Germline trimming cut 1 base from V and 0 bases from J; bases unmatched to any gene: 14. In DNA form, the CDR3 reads TGTGCCAGCAGTTTAGATGGGTGTGGACTAGCGGGGATCGCTAGCACAGATACGCAGTATTTT. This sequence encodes CASSLDGCGLAGIASTDTQYF.

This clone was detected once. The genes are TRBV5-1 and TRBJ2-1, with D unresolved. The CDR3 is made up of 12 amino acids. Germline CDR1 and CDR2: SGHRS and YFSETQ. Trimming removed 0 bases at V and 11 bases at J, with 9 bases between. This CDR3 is CASSLGGIKQFF. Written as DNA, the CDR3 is TGCGCCAGCAGCTTGGGGGGAATTAAGCAGTTCTTC.

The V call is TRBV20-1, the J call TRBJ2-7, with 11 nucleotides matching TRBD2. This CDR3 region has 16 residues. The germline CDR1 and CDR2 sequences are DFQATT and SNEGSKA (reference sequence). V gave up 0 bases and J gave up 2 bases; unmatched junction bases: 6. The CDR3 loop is CSARDLTSGIAYEQYF. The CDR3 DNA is TGCAGTGCTAGAGATTTGACTAGCGGGATTGCCTACGAGCAGTACTTC.

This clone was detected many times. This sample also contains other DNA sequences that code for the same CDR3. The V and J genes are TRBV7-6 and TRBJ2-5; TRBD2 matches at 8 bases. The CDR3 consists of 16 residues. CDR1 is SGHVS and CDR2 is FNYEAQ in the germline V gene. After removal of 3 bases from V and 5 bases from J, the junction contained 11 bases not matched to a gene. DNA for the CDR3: TGTGCCAGCAGCTTCCGGGGGGAGCGGGAGTCGGAGACCCAGTACTTC. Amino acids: CASSFRGERESETQYF.

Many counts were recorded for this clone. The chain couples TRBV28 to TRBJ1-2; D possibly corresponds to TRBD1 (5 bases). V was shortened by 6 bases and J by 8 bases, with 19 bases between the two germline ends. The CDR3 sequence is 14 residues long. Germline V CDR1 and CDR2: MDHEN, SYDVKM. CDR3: CASSSGARADGYTF. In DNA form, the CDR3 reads TGTGCCAGCAGCAGCGGGGCCAGGGCGGACGGCTACACCTTC.

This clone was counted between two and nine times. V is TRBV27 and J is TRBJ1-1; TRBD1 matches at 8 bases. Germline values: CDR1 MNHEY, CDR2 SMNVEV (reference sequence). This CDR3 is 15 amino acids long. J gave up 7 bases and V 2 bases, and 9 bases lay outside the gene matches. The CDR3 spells CASSLTRGLLNEAFF. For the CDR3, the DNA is TGTGCCAGCAGTTTAACCAGGGGGCTTTTGAATGAAGCTTTCTTT.

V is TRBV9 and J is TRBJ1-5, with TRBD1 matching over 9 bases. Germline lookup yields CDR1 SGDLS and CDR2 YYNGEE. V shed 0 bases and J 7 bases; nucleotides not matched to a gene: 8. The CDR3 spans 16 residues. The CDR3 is CASSVGTGGQGQPQHF. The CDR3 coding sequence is TGTGCCAGCAGCGTAGGCACAGGGGGCCAAGGGCAGCCCCAGCATTTT.

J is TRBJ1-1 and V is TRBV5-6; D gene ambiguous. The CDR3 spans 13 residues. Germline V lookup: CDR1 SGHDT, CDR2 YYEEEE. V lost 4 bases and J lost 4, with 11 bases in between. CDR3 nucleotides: TGTGCCAGCAGCCCGGGTTGGGTCACTGAAGCTTTCTTT. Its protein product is CASSPGWVTEAFF.

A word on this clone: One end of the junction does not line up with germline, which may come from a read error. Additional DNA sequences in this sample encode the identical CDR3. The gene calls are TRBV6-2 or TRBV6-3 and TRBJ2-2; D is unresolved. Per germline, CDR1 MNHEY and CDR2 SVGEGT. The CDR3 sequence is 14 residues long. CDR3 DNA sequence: TGTGCCAGCAGTTACGCCCCGAATACCGGGGAGCTGTTTTTT. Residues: CASSYAPNTGELFF.

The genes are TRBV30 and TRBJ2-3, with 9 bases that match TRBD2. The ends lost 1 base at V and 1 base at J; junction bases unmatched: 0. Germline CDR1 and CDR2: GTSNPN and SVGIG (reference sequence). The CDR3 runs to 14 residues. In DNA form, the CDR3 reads TGTGCCTGGAGTGCTAGCGGGGGCACAGATACGCAGTATTTT. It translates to CAWSASGGTDTQYF.

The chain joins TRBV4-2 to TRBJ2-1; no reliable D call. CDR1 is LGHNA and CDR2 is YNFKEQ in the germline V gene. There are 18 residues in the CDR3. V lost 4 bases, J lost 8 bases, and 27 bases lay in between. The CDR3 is CASSLSARSRSVGDEQFF. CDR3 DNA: TGTGCCAGCAGCCTAAGCGCGCGGTCCCGTTCGGTGGGCGATGAGCAGTTCTTC.

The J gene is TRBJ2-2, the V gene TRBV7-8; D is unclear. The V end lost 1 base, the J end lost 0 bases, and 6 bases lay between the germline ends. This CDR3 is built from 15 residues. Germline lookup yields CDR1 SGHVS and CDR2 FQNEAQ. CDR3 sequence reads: CASSLGHTNTGELFF. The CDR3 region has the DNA TGTGCCAGCAGCTTAGGGCACACGAACACCGGGGAGCTGTTTTTT. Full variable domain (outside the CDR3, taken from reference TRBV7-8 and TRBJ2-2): GAGVSQSPRYKVAKRGQDVALRCDPISGHVSLFWYQQALGQGPEFLTYFQNEAQLDKSGLPSDRFFAERPEGSVSTLKIQRTQQEDSAVYLCASSLGHTNTGELFFGEGSRLTVL.

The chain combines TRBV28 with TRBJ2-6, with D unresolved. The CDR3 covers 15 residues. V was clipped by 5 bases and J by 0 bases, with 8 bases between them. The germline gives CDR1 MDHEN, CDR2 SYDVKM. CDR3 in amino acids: CASSLESSGANVLTF. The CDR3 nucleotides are TGTGCCAGCAGTCTCGAGTCCTCTGGGGCCAACGTCCTGACTTTC.

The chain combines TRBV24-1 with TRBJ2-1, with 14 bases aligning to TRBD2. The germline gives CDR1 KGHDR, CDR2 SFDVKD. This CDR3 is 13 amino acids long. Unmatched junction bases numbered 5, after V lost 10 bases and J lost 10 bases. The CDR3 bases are TGTGCCACGGGACTAGCGGGAGTAGGCGAGCAGTTCTTC. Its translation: CATGLAGVGEQFF.

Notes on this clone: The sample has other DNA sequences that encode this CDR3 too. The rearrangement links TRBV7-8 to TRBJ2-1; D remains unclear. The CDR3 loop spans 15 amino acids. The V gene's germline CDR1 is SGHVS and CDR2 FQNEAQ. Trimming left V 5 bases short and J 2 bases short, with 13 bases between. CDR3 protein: CASSPPGTAYNEQFF. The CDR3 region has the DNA TGTGCCAGCAGCCCACCCGGTACAGCCTACAATGAGCAGTTCTTC.

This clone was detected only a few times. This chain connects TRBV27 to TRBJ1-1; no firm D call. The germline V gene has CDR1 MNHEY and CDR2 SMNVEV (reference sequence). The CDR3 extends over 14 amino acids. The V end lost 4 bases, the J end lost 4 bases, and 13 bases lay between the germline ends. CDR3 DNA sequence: TGTGCCAGCAGTTCGACTCTCAGGAGCACTGAAGCTTTCTTT. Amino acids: CASSSTLRSTEAFF.

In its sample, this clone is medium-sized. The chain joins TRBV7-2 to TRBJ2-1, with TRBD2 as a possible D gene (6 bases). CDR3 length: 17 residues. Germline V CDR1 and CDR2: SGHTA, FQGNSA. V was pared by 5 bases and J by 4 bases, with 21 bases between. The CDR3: CASSHGLRGGGYNEQFF. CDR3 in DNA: TGTGCCAGCAGCCACGGTTTGAGGGGTGGAGGGTACAATGAGCAGTTCTTC.

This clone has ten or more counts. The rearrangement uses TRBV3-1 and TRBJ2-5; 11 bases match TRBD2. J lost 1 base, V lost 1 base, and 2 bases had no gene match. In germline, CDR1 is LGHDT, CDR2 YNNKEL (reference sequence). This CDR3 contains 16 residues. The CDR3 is CASSQVAGGPQETQYF. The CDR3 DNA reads TGTGCCAGCAGCCAAGTAGCGGGAGGGCCCCAAGAGACCCAGTACTTC.

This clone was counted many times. CDR3 residues: CASSLDEQFF. The CDR3 nucleotides read TGTGCCAGCAGCTTAGACGAGCAGTTCTTC. This rearrangement joins TRBV7-8 to TRBJ2-1; D gene ambiguous. There are 10 residues in the CDR3. CDR1 is SGHVS, CDR2 FQNEAQ, per germline. V lost 1 base to trimming and J lost 10 bases, with 2 bases between them. The whole variable domain, remainder taken from reference TRBV7-8 and TRBJ2-1, is GAGVSQSPRYKVAKRGQDVALRCDPISGHVSLFWYQQALGQGPEFLTYFQNEAQLDKSGLPSDRFFAERPEGSVSTLKIQRTQQEDSAVYLCASSLDEQFFGPGTRLTVL.

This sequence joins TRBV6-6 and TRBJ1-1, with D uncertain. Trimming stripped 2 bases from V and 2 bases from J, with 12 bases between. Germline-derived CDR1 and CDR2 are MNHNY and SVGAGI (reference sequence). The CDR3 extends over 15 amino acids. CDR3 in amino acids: CASSYGESGNTEAFF. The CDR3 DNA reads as TGTGCCAGCAGTTACGGCGAGTCCGGAAACACTGAAGCTTTCTTT.

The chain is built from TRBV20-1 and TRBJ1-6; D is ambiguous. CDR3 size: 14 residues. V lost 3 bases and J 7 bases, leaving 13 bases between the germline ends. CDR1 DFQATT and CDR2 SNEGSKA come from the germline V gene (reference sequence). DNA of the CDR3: TGCAGTGCTAGCCACCGGGCTTTAAATTCACCCCTCCACTTT. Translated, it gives CSASHRALNSPLHF.